The 20 T cell receptor beta chains listed next were all sequenced from one sample in a study of blood T cell repertoires in COVID-19. The assay was immunoSEQ multiplex PCR, and TCRdb's table has in-frame clones only and misses some. The sample has over 110,000 clones; approximately 85% are singletons. The sequenced sample consisted of peripheral blood. Receptor source: a man in his sixties or seventies with acute or convalescent COVID-19.

The chain couples TRBV5-1 to TRBJ1-2; 7 nucleotides align to TRBD1. Germline V gene sequence: CDR1 SGHRS, CDR2 YFSETQ. The length of the CDR3 is 15 residues. Losses at the gene ends were 4 bases for V and 10 bases for J; bases not matched to a gene: 16. The DNA for the CDR3 is TGCGCCAGCAGCCCTGACCCACAGGGGAGTATTTACTACACCTTC. Its translation: CASSPDPQGSIYYTF.

J is TRBJ2-1 and V is TRBV5-1; 13 bases line up with TRBD2. This CDR3 contains 16 residues. Germline V gene data show CDR1 as SGHRS and CDR2 as YFSETQ. V trimming: 5 bases; J trimming: 6 bases; junction bases outside the gene matches: 8. For the CDR3, the DNA is TGCGCCAGCAGACAACTAGCGGGGGGGCCGTTCAATGAGCAGTTCTTC. This codes for CASRQLAGGPFNEQFF.

The gene calls are TRBV6-6 and TRBJ1-5; 9 bases line up with TRBD1. Looked up from germline, CDR1 is MNHNY and CDR2 is SVGAGI (reference sequence). The length of the CDR3 is 16 residues. Trimming cost V 5 bases and J 0 bases; bases outside gene matches: 5. As DNA, the CDR3 is TGTGCCAGCAGTGGGGGGACAGGGTATAGCAATCAGCCCCAGCATTTT. Encoded protein: CASSGGTGYSNQPQHF.

The chain carries TRBV7-6 and TRBJ2-6; a weak D match, TRBD1 (6 bases). The CDR3 length is 17 residues. With 5 bases removed from V and 4 bases from J, the gap between germline ends came to 18 bases. Germline lookup yields CDR1 SGHVS and CDR2 FNYEAQ. CDR3 bases: TGTGCCAGCAGCAAGGGACACGCCGAATGGGGGGCCAACGTCCTGACTTTC. It codes for CASSKGHAEWGANVLTF. Supplemented by reference TRBV7-6 and TRBJ2-6, the full variable domain reads GAGVSQSPRYKVTKRGQDVALRCDPISGHVSLYWYRQALGQGPEFLTYFNYEAQQDKSGLPNDRFSAERPEGSISTLTIQRTEQRDSAMYRCASSKGHAEWGANVLTFGAGSRLTVL.

V is TRBV19 and J is TRBJ1-2; 8 bases are a match to TRBD1. V lost 9 bases, J lost 7 bases, and 16 bases stayed unmatched. This CDR3 contains 15 residues. The germline V gene encodes CDR1 LNHDA and CDR2 SQIVND (reference sequence). The DNA of the CDR3 is TGTGCCAGCAAGCTTGACAACAGGGGGATGAGTGGCTACACCTTC. This encodes CASKLDNRGMSGYTF. Filled out from reference TRBV19 and TRBJ1-2, the complete variable domain reads DGGITQSPKYLFRKEGQNVTLSCEQNLNHDAMYWYRQDPGQGLRLIYYSQIVNDFQKGDIAEGYSVSREKKESFPLTVTSAQKNPTAFYLCASKLDNRGMSGYTFGSGTRLTVV.

DNA of the CDR3: TGCGCCAGCAGCGCACAGGGGATCGAAGCTTTCTTT. Protein sequence: CASSAQGIEAFF. J is TRBJ1-1 and V is TRBV10-1, with 7 positions matching TRBD1. CDR3 length: 12 residues. CDR1 and CDR2 (germline): WNHNN, SYGVQD (reference sequence). With V trimmed by 6 bases and J by 8 bases, 6 bases remained unmatched.

This clone was seen just once. CDR3 in amino acids: CATRTGGSSYNEQFF. The CDR3 DNA follows: TGTGCCACCAGGACGGGGGGTAGCTCCTACAATGAGCAGTTCTTC. This chain links TRBV24-1 with TRBJ2-1; 7 bases agree with TRBD2. CDR1 KGHDR and CDR2 SFDVKD come from the germline V gene. The junction had 5 bases not matched to a gene; V was cut back by 7 bases and J by 0 bases. CDR3 length: 15 residues.

V and J are TRBV6-1 and TRBJ2-2; 7 nucleotides align to TRBD1. Trimming took 2 bases from V and 7 from J; bases not matched to a gene: 7. CDR3 length: 15 residues. Germline CDR1 and CDR2: MNHNS and SASEGT. In DNA form, the CDR3 reads TGTGCCAGCAGTGAAAGGGGGCTCGGGGACGGGGAGCTGTTTTTT. It codes for CASSERGLGDGELFF.

V is TRBV2 and J is TRBJ2-5; unclear D gene. The V end lost 5 bases, the J end lost 4 bases, and 14 bases lay between the germline ends. Germline CDR1 SNHLY, CDR2 FYNNEI. This CDR3 has 14 amino acids. This chain's CDR3 is CASSYLGRTETQYF. CDR3 nucleotide sequence: TGTGCCAGCAGTTACTTGGGCCGAACAGAGACCCAGTACTTC.

The V call is TRBV5-5, the J call TRBJ2-7; TRBD1 is a possible D gene (6 bases). The CDR3 totals 18 residues. Between the trimmed V and J ends, which lost 3 bases and 2 bases, there was a span of 24 bases. Germline values: CDR1 SGHKS, CDR2 YYEKEE (reference sequence). As DNA, the CDR3 is TGTGCCAGCAGCTCTATATACCCTACAGGGAGTCCGACCTACGAGCAGTACTTC. The encoded protein is CASSSIYPTGSPTYEQYF.

V is TRBV7-6 and J is TRBJ1-3; 7 nucleotides line up with TRBD1. CDR1 is SGHVS and CDR2 is FNYEAQ in the germline V gene. J gave up 2 bases and V 4 bases, and 8 bases lay outside the gene matches. The length of the CDR3 is 16 residues. CDR3 residues: CASSSRGRGTGNTIYF. CDR3 in DNA: TGTGCCAGCAGCTCAAGGGGGCGCGGGACTGGAAACACCATATATTTT.

This chain connects TRBV5-4 to TRBJ2-1, with 11 bases matching TRBD2. There are 15 residues in the CDR3. V was pared by 3 bases and J by 8 bases, with 7 bases of the junction left unmatched. Germline CDR1 SGHNT, CDR2 YYREEE (reference sequence). Written as DNA, the CDR3 is TGTGCCAGCAGCTCCCATAGCGGGGGGGCGTATGAGCAGTTCTTC. Amino acid sequence: CASSSHSGGAYEQFF.

The chain carries TRBV27 and TRBJ2-5; 8 bases map to TRBD1. V trimming: 9 bases; J trimming: 5 bases; junction bases outside the gene matches: 8. Germline CDR1 reads MNHEY; CDR2 reads SMNVEV (reference sequence). CDR3 size: 13 residues. CDR3 amino acids: CASTTGGRETQYF. CDR3 DNA sequence: TGTGCCAGTACCACAGGGGGTAGGGAGACCCAGTACTTC.

V usage is TRBV6-5 and J usage is TRBJ1-5; 11 bases are shared with TRBD1. Per the germline V gene, CDR1 is MNHEY and CDR2 is SVGAGI. V was pared by 8 bases and J by 6 bases, with 6 bases of the junction left unmatched. This CDR3 has 14 amino acids. CDR3 DNA: TGTGCCAGCGGACGGACAGGGGGCATTCAGCCCCAGCATTTT. The encoded protein is CASGRTGGIQPQHF.

The rearrangement joins TRBV18 to TRBJ1-1; TRBD1 agrees at 8 bases. CDR3 size: 14 residues. Germline values: CDR1 KGHSH, CDR2 LQKENI. Trimming cost V 2 bases and J 6 bases; bases outside gene matches: 5. CDR3 in DNA: TGTGCCAGCTCACCAGACAGGGGCCTTTCTGAAGCTTTCTTT. Residues: CASSPDRGLSEAFF.

The chain couples TRBV29-1 to TRBJ1-5; D gene unclear. CDR1 SQVTM and CDR2 ANQGSEA come from the germline V gene. The CDR3 loop spans 14 amino acids. Between the trimmed V and J ends, which lost 6 bases and 2 bases, there was a span of 14 bases. CDR3 loop: CSVSTPPGNQPQHF. The CDR3, as DNA: TGCAGCGTATCGACACCCCCTGGCAATCAGCCCCAGCATTTT.

In regard to this clone: This sample also contains other DNA sequences that code for the same CDR3. The chain combines TRBV19 with TRBJ1-3; D remains unclear. The CDR3 is 15 amino acids. V lost 5 bases to trimming and J lost 0 bases, with 11 bases between them. Germline assignment: CDR1 LNHDA and CDR2 SQIVND (reference sequence). The DNA for the CDR3 is TGTGCCAGTAGTCCCGTCTGGAGCTCTGGAAACACCATATATTTT. It codes for CASSPVWSSGNTIYF.

The gene calls are TRBV10-3 and TRBJ1-2; 12 nucleotides line up with TRBD1. V was pared by 6 bases and J by 8 bases, with 13 bases of the junction left unmatched. CDR3 length: 16 residues. The germline gives CDR1 ENHRY, CDR2 SYGVKD. In DNA form, the CDR3 reads TGTGCCATCAGCCAAGTCGTGGGACAGGGGGCAGGAGGCTACACCTTC. Its translation is CAISQVVGQGAGGYTF.

This clone was seen once. The chain joins TRBV30 to TRBJ1-5; 7 bases agree with TRBD1. This CDR3 contains 14 residues. The germline gives CDR1 GTSNPN, CDR2 SVGIG (reference sequence). V dropped 7 bases and J dropped 0; count of bases not matched to a gene: 6. DNA of the CDR3: TGTGCCTTAAAACAGGGGAATAGCAATCAGCCCCAGCATTTT. Its protein product is CALKQGNSNQPQHF.

The chain couples TRBV19 to TRBJ2-7; 10 bases fit TRBD1. CDR1 and CDR2 from the germline V gene are LNHDA and SQIVND (reference sequence). The CDR3 spans 14 residues. V lost 6 bases to trimming and J lost 6 bases; unmatched junction nucleotides: 8. The CDR3 nucleotides are TGTGCCAGTAGCGCCGGGACAGGGGCCCGCGAGCAGTACTTC. Translated, it gives CASSAGTGAREQYF.